This passage covers 6 T cell receptor beta chains from one sample sequenced in a study of blood T cell repertoires in COVID-19. The assay was immunoSEQ multiplex PCR, and TCRdb's table has in-frame clones only and misses some. The sample lists 200,000 or so clones, roughly 85% seen once, with less than 5% in the top ten. Sequencing was performed on PBMCs or T cells enriched from blood (not recorded which). Receptors were obtained from a woman aged 40 to 50 with acute COVID-19.

This clone was found many times. The rearrangement joins TRBV5-1 to TRBJ1-2; 10 bases fit TRBD1. V shed 7 bases and J 5 bases; nucleotides not matched to a gene: 5. The CDR3 has 13 residues. Germline V gene sequence: CDR1 SGHRS, CDR2 YFSETQ. The CDR3 protein is CASGTGEQYGYTF. The CDR3 coding sequence is TGCGCCAGCGGGACAGGGGAACAATATGGCTACACCTTC.

The chain combines TRBV7-9 with TRBJ2-1; 10 positions agree with TRBD2. CDR3 size: 19 residues. Trimming cost V 1 base and J 3 bases; bases outside gene matches: 12. Germline V CDR1 and CDR2: SEHNR, FQNEAQ (reference sequence). Here the CDR3 reads CASSLGGTSGIIDYNEQFF. In nucleotides, the CDR3 is TGTGCCAGCAGCTTAGGAGGTACTAGCGGGATTATAGACTACAATGAGCAGTTCTTC.

The chain uses TRBV29-1 and TRBJ2-7, with D perhaps TRBD2 (6 bases). Trimming pared 3 bases from V and 0 bases from J, leaving 6 bases between. CDR1 SQVTM and CDR2 ANQGSEA come from the germline V gene. This CDR3 is 12 amino acids long. CDR3 residues: CSVEEGSYEQYF. As DNA, the CDR3 is TGCAGCGTTGAGGAGGGCTCCTACGAGCAGTACTTC.

The table lists this clone with a few counts. V is TRBV4-2 and J is TRBJ2-7; TRBD2 matches at 9 bases. The CDR3 is made up of 16 amino acids. The germline CDR1 and CDR2 sequences are LGHNA and YNFKEQ. The V segment lost 1 base and the J segment 2 bases; nucleotides outside the gene matches: 6. CDR3 loop: CASSQVESGRTYEQYF. The CDR3 coding sequence is TGTGCCAGCAGCCAAGTGGAGAGCGGGAGGACCTACGAGCAGTACTTC.

This chain uses TRBV25-1 with TRBJ2-7, with 8 bases matching TRBD2. Trimming took 3 bases from V and 5 from J; bases not matched to a gene: 6. The germline CDR1 and CDR2 sequences are MGHDK and SYGVNS. This CDR3 comprises 14 residues. The CDR3 DNA follows: TGTGCCAGCAGTGAGGCGGGAGGCTACGACGAGCAGTACTTC. This gives the protein CASSEAGGYDEQYF.

V is TRBV18 and J is TRBJ1-5; 7 bases are shared with TRBD1. Germline V gene lookup returns CDR1 KGHSH and CDR2 LQKENI. This CDR3 comprises 15 residues. With 2 bases clipped from V and 5 bases from J, the junction kept 6 bases outside the gene matches. The CDR3 protein is CASSPSDRKYQPQHF. For the CDR3, the DNA is TGTGCCAGCTCACCATCGGACAGGAAATATCAGCCCCAGCATTTT.